Shown below are 7 T cell receptor beta chains from a single sample sequenced in a study of cytomegalovirus exposure and HLA in healthy donors. Use of 60 Vbeta and 13 Jbeta primers characterized the PCR. Here immunoSEQ multiplex PCR was the method, and the copy in TCRdb shows in-frame clones only, minus some. Here the sample table reports 130,000 to 150,000 clones. What was sequenced was PBMCs. The receptor source for this set is a man aged 35 to 55 in good health and CMV-seronegative.

The gene calls are TRBV7-7 and TRBJ2-2, with D maybe TRBD1 (6 bases). Germline values: CDR1 SSHAT, CDR2 FNYEAQ (reference sequence). The V end was cut by 0 bases, the J end by 4 bases, with 6 bases between. This CDR3 contains 14 residues. The CDR3 DNA follows: TGTGCCAGCAGCTTAGCAGGGGGCACCGGGGAGCTGTTTTTT. This gives the protein CASSLAGGTGELFF.

V gene TRBV19 combines with J gene TRBJ2-7; D perhaps matches TRBD2 (6 bases). The CDR3 consists of 14 residues. The V end was cut by 1 base, the J end by 7 bases, with 14 bases between. CDR1 is LNHDA, CDR2 SQIVND, per germline (reference sequence). The CDR3 bases are TGTGCCAGTAGTATAGTAGTCGGGGGTTCGGAGCAGTACTTC. This translates into CASSIVVGGSEQYF.

V usage is TRBV19 and J usage is TRBJ2-1; 15 nucleotides match TRBD2. V gave up 9 bases and J gave up 4 bases; unmatched junction bases: 16. The CDR3 consists of 19 residues. Germline values: CDR1 LNHDA, CDR2 SQIVND (reference sequence). The CDR3, as DNA: TGTGCCAGCAAGGGGTTGAGGACTAGCGGGGGGGCGGGGTACAATGAGCAGTTCTTC. This codes for CASKGLRTSGGAGYNEQFF.

The CDR3 DNA reads as TGTGCCAGCAGCACCGGACAGGGGGCTACGAAGACCCAGTACTTC. Amino acids: CASSTGQGATKTQYF. The rearrangement links TRBV11-2 to TRBJ2-5; the match to TRBD1 covers 11 bases. CDR3 size: 15 residues. Germline V gene sequence: CDR1 SGHAT, CDR2 FQNNGV. The J segment lost 6 bases and the V segment lost 5 bases, leaving 8 bases of the junction unmatched.

This sequence joins TRBV10-3 and TRBJ1-1; weak D call: TRBD1 (6 bases). The CDR3 runs 13 residues. Trimming shortened V by 6 bases and J by 3 bases, and 11 bases separated the two germline ends. The V gene's germline CDR1 is ENHRY and CDR2 SYGVKD. As DNA, the CDR3 is TGTGCCATCAGAACAGGGTTGGACACTGAAGCTTTCTTT. Residues: CAIRTGLDTEAFF.

The CDR3 loop reads CATSRVLSGGGNEQFF. As DNA, the CDR3 is TGTGCCACCAGCAGAGTGCTCTCGGGGGGCGGCAATGAGCAGTTCTTC. The J gene is TRBJ2-1, the V gene TRBV15; D is perhaps TRBD2 (7 bases). The CDR3 consists of 16 residues. V lost 1 base and J 6 bases, leaving 16 bases between the germline ends. The V gene's germline CDR1 is LNHNV and CDR2 YYDKDF (reference sequence).

The chain employs TRBV6-1 and TRBJ1-5; a possible D gene is TRBD1 (5 bases). CDR1 is MNHNS, CDR2 SASEGT, per germline. V was trimmed by 0 bases and J by 7 bases, leaving 7 bases between them. The CDR3 is made up of 13 amino acids. In DNA form, the CDR3 reads TGTGCCAGCAGTGAAGCGTCAGGGCAGCCCCAGCATTTT. This sequence encodes CASSEASGQPQHF.